The 8 T cell receptor beta chains presented below share a single source sample, sequenced in a study of T cell responses to AZD1222 COVID-19 vaccine. The repertoire was sequenced with immunoSEQ multiplex PCR; TCRdb's copy has only in-frame clones and lacks some. The sample carries 150,000 to 200,000 clones, roughly 90% recorded once. This sample comprised peripheral blood, obtained 28 days after the second AZD1222 dose. The receptors originated from an adult who received the AZD1222 COVID-19 vaccine.

This clone was recorded once. The chain carries TRBV7-9 and TRBJ2-7, with D perhaps matching TRBD1 (6 bases). Germline CDR1 SEHNR, CDR2 FQNEAQ (reference sequence). CDR3 length equals 18 residues. Trimming took 4 bases from V and 2 from J, leaving 24 bases between them. In DNA, the CDR3 is TGTGCCAGCAGCTCATCTGTACTAAACGGGACAATGACCTACGAGCAGTACTTC. Its translation: CASSSSVLNGTMTYEQYF.

Worth noting for this clone: This CDR3 is also generated by other DNA sequences in the sample. The rearrangement links TRBV30 to TRBJ1-5, with D perhaps matching TRBD1 (5 bases). Germline CDR1 GTSNPN, CDR2 SVGIG (reference sequence). The CDR3 consists of 13 residues. V lost 1 base and J lost 6, with 10 bases in between. In DNA form, the CDR3 reads TGTGCCTGGAGTGGGCAGGGAGGTCAGCCCCAGCATTTT. Amino acids: CAWSGQGGQPQHF.

Concerning this clone itself: The same CDR3 is also encoded by other DNA sequences in this sample. The chain uses TRBV18 and TRBJ1-2; D remains ambiguous. CDR3 length: 12 residues. Trimming stripped 3 bases from V and 2 bases from J, with 4 bases between. The germline V gene encodes CDR1 KGHSH and CDR2 LQKENI. The CDR3 protein is CASSPLNYGYTF. In nucleotides, the CDR3 is TGTGCCAGCTCACCGTTAAACTATGGCTACACCTTC.

The chain links TRBV11-2 to TRBJ1-3; D uncertain. The germline V and J ends were trimmed by 5 bases and 0 bases, with 8 bases remaining between them. The CDR3 loop spans 14 amino acids. CDR1 and CDR2 (germline): SGHAT, FQNNGV. This chain's CDR3 is CASSITDSGNTIYF. The CDR3 bases are TGTGCCAGCAGCATAACAGACTCTGGAAACACCATATATTTT. Together with reference TRBV11-2 and TRBJ1-3, the CDR3 gives the full variable domain: EAGVAQSPRYKIIEKRQSVAFWCNPISGHATLYWYQQILGQGPKLLIQFQNNGVVDDSQLPKDRFSAERLKGVDSTLKIQPAKLEDSAVYLCASSITDSGNTIYFGEGSWLTVV.

The chain combines TRBV6-5 with TRBJ1-3; D uncertain. The CDR3 loop spans 13 amino acids. V lost 10 bases and J lost 0, with 10 bases in between. Per germline, CDR1 MNHEY and CDR2 SVGAGI. CDR3 sequence (DNA): TGTGCCAACCGACCGGACTCTGGAAACACCATATATTTT. This gives the protein CANRPDSGNTIYF.

This chain connects TRBV12-5 to TRBJ2-1; D could derive from TRBD1 or TRBD2 (6 bases each). The CDR3 is 13 amino acids. Germline loops: CDR1 LGHNT, CDR2 FRNRAP. V was pared by 7 bases and J by 5 bases, with 12 bases between. In DNA form, the CDR3 reads TGTGCTAGTGCCCCCCGGGGGCACAATGAGCAGTTCTTC. Its translation is CASAPRGHNEQFF. Full variable domain (outside the CDR3, taken from reference TRBV12-5 and TRBJ2-1): DARVTQTPRHKVTEMGQEVTMRCQPILGHNTVFWYRQTMMQGLELLAYFRNRAPLDDSGMPKDRFSAEMPDATLATLKIQPSEPRDSAVYFCASAPRGHNEQFFGPGTRLTVL.

V is TRBV6-5 and J is TRBJ1-5; D is possibly TRBD1 (5 bases). This CDR3 has 14 amino acids. V lost 0 bases, J lost 5 bases, and 8 bases lay in between. Germline loops: CDR1 MNHEY, CDR2 SVGAGI. The CDR3 DNA follows: TGTGCCAGCAGTTACTCAGGGGTGGATCAGCCCCAGCATTTT. It encodes CASSYSGVDQPQHF.

This clone has a handful of counts. The gene calls are TRBV24-1 and TRBJ1-2; 7 positions agree with TRBD1. Germline V CDR1 and CDR2: KGHDR, SFDVKD. Trimming at V came to 3 bases and at J to 8 bases, leaving 8 bases not matched to a gene. The CDR3 covers 14 residues. CDR3 residues: CATSDGRGTGGYTF. Written as DNA, the CDR3 is TGTGCCACCAGTGATGGCAGGGGGACGGGCGGCTACACCTTC.